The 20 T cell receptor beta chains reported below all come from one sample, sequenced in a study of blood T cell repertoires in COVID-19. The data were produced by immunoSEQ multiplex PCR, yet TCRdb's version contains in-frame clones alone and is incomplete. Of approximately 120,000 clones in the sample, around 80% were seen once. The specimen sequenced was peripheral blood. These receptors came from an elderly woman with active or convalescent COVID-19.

The CDR3 reads CASSYSPSGLNEQFF. In DNA, the CDR3 is TGTGCCAGCAGTTACTCCCCTAGCGGACTCAATGAGCAGTTCTTC. V and J are TRBV6-6 and TRBJ2-1, with 7 bases identical to TRBD2. The CDR3 has 15 amino acids. Trimming removed 0 bases from V and 6 bases from J; junction bases left unmatched: 5. CDR1 is MNHNY, CDR2 SVGAGI, per germline (reference sequence).

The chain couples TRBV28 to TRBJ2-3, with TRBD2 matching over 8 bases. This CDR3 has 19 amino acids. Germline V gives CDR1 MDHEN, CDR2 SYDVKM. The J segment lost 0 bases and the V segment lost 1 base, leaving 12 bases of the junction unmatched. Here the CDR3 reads CASSLLSGRGGRSTDTQYF. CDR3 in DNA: TGTGCCAGCAGTTTATTGTCCGGACGTGGCGGGAGGAGCACAGATACGCAGTATTTT.

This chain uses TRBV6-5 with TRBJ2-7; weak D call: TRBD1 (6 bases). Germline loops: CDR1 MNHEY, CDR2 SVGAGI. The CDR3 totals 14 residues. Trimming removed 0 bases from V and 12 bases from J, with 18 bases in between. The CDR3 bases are TGTGCCAGCAGTTACTCGGGACAAGGAACTCCGCCGTACTTC. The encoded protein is CASSYSGQGTPPYF.

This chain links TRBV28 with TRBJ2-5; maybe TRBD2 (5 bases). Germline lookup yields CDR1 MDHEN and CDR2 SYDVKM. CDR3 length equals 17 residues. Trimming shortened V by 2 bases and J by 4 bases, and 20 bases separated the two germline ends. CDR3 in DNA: TGTGCCAGCAGTTTAATTGGACCCTATCCCCGGGGAGAGACCCAGTACTTC. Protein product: CASSLIGPYPRGETQYF.

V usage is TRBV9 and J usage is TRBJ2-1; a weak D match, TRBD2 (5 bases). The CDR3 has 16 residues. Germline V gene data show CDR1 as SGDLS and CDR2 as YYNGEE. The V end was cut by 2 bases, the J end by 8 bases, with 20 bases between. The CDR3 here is CASSVGTRGNRDEQFF. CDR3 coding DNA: TGTGCCAGCAGCGTGGGTACTAGAGGAAATAGGGATGAGCAGTTCTTC.

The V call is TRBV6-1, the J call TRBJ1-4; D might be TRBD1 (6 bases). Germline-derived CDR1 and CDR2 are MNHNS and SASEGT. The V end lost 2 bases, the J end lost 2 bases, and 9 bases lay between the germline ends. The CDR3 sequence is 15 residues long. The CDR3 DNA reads TGTGCCAGCAGTGAACAGCAGGGGACTAATGAAAAACTGTTTTTT. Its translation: CASSEQQGTNEKLFF.

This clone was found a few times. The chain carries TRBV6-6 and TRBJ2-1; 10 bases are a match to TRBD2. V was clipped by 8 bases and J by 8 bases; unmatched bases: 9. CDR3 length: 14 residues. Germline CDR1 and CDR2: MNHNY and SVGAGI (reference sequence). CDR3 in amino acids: CASCKAGGPYEQFF. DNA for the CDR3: TGTGCCAGCTGTAAAGCGGGAGGGCCCTATGAGCAGTTCTTC.

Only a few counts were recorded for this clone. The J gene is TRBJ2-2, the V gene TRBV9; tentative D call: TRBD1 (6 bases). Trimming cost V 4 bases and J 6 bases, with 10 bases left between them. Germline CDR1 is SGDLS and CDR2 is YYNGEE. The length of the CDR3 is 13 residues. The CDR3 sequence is CASSLTGPGELFF. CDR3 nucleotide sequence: TGTGCCAGCAGCCTCACAGGGCCCGGGGAGCTGTTTTTT.

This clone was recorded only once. The chain's CDR3 is CASRSVGAYEQYF. The CDR3 DNA sequence: TGTGCCAGCAGATCGGTCGGGGCCTACGAGCAGTACTTC. The J gene is TRBJ2-7, the V gene TRBV6-5; TRBD2 is a possible D gene (5 bases). There are 13 residues in the CDR3. V shed 6 bases and J shed 2 bases, with 11 bases lying between them. Germline V gene data show CDR1 as MNHEY and CDR2 as SVGAGI.

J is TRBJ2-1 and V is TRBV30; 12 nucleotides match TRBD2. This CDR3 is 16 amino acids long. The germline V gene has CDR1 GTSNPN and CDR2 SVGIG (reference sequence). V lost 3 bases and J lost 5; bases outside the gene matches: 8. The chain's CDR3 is CAWSGGTSGGNNEQFF. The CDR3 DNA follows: TGTGCCTGGAGCGGCGGTACTAGCGGGGGGAACAATGAGCAGTTCTTC. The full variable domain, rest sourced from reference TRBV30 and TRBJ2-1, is SQTIHQWPATLVQPVGSPLSLECTVEGTSNPNLYWYRQAAGRGLQLLFYSVGIGQISSEVPQNLSASRPQDRQFILSSKKLLLSDSGFYLCAWSGGTSGGNNEQFFGPGTRLTVL.

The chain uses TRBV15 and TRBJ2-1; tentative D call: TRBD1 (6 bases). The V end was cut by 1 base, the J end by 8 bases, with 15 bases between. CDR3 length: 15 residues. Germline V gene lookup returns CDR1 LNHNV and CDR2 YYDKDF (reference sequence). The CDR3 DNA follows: TGTGCCACCAGCAGAGGGAACTCAGGGGCTGATGAGCAGTTCTTC. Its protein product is CATSRGNSGADEQFF.

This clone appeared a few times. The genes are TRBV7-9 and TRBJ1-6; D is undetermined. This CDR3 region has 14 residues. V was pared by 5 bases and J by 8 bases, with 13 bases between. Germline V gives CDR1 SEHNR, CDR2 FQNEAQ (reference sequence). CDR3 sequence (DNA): TGTGCCAGCAGCGGAGGGTTTGTAGATTCACCCCTCCACTTT. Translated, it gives CASSGGFVDSPLHF.

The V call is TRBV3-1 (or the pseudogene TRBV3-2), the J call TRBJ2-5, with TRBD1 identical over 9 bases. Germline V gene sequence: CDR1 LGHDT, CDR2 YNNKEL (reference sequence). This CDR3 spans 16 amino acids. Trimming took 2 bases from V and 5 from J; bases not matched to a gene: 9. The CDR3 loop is CASSQMGQGGRETQYF. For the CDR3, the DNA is TGTGCCAGCAGCCAAATGGGACAGGGCGGTAGGGAGACCCAGTACTTC.

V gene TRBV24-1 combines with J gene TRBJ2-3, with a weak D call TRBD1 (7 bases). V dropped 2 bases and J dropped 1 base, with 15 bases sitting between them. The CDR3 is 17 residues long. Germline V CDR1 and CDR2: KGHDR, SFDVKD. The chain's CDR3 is CATSDSPEGAGTDTQYF. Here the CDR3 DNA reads TGTGCCACCAGTGATTCTCCGGAGGGGGCGGGCACAGATACGCAGTATTTT.

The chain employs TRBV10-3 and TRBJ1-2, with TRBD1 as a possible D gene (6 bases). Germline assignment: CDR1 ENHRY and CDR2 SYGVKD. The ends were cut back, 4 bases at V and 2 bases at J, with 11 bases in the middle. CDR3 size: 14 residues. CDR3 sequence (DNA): TGTGCCATCAGTGGAGAGACAGGAAACTATGGCTACACCTTC. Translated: CAISGETGNYGYTF.

CDR3 sequence: CASRGSGPTAQYF. In DNA form, the CDR3 reads TGTGCCAGCAGAGGAAGCGGACCTACGGCGCAGTATTTT. The rearrangement links TRBV6-5 to TRBJ2-3, with D possibly TRBD2 on 5 matching bases. The CDR3 loop spans 13 amino acids. Germline CDR1 and CDR2: MNHEY and SVGAGI. V lost 6 bases to trimming and J lost 10 bases, with 17 bases between them.

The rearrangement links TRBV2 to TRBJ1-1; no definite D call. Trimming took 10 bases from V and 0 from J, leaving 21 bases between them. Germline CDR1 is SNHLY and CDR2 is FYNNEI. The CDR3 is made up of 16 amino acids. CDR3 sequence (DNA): TGTGCCACCAAGGCAGGTTACGGGATCATGAACACTGAAGCTTTCTTT. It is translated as CATKAGYGIMNTEAFF.

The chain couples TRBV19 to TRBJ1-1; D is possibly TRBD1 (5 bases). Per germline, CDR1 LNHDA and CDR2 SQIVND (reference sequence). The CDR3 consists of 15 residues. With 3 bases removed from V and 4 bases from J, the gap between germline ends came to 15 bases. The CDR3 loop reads CASSIRSGVGTEAFF. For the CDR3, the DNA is TGTGCCAGTAGTATCCGGTCGGGGGTCGGCACTGAAGCTTTCTTT.

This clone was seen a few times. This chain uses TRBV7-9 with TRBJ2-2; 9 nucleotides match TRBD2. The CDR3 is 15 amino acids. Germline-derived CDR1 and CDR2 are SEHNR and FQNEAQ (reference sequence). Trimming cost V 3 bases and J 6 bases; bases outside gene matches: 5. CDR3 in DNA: TGTGCCAGCAGCTTGGGTAGCGGGAGTCCCGGGGAGCTGTTTTTT. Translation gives CASSLGSGSPGELFF.

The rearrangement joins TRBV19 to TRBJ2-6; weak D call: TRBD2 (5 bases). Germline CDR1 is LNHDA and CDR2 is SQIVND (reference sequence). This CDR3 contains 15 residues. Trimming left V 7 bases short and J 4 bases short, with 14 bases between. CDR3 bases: TGTGCCAGTACCATGGCCGGGGTAGGGGCCAACGTCCTGACTTTC. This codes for CASTMAGVGANVLTF.